The T cell receptor (beta chain) described here comes from a study of T-cell memory formation after mild COVID-19. V lost 1 base and J lost 4; bases outside the gene matches: 7. The CDR3 is 16 residues long. Germline lookup yields CDR1 MGHRA and CDR2 YSYEKL. TCRdb re-called the 5' RACE reads with MiXCR, one entry per CDR3 protein. The sample lists over 150,000 distinct CDR3 sequences, roughly 13% occurring once. J is TRBJ1-2 and V is TRBV4-1; 9 nucleotides line up with TRBD1. The sequencing sample was made of PBMCs or a T cell subset sorted from them (not recorded which). The sequence was obtained from a man aged 18 to 30 who had mild COVID-19 (a few samples of this study predate the infection). Cell type and time point are not known. The CDR3 sequence: CASSQGTGGAGYGYTF. In nucleotides, the CDR3 is TGCGCCAGCAGCCAAGGAACAGGGGGCGCCGGCTATGGCTACACCTTC.